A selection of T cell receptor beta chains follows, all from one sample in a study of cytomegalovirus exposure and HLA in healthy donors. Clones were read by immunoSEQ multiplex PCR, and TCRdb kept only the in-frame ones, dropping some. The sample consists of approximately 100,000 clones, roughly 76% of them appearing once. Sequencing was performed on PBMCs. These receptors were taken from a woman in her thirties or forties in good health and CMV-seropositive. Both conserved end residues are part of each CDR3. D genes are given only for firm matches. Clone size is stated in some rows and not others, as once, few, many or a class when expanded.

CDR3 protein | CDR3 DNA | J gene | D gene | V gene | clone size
CASSLAGGGYTEAFF | TGTGCCAGCAGCTTAGCGGGAGGTGGTTACACTGAAGCTTTCTTT | TRBJ1-1 | . | TRBV7-6 | few
CAISGESSGANVLTF | TGTGCCATCAGTGGGGAGAGCTCTGGGGCCAACGTCCTGACTTTC | TRBJ2-6 | . | TRBV10-3 | .
CASSGGLAGGLDTQYF | TGTGCCAGCAGTGGGGGACTAGCGGGGGGCCTAGATACGCAGTATTTT | TRBJ2-3 | TRBD2 | TRBV28 | .
CASSSGRGRPRQETQYF | TGTGCCAGCAGTTCCGGGCGGGGGCGACCCCGCCAAGAGACCCAGTACTTC | TRBJ2-5 | . | TRBV5-5 | .
CASSVQGFGPQHF | TGTGCCAGCAGTGTTCAGGGTTTTGGGCCCCAGCATTTT | TRBJ1-5 | . | TRBV6-1 | .
CASSDSRNSSRGGANVLTF | TGTGCCAGCAGTGACTCTCGGAACTCCAGCAGAGGTGGGGCCAACGTCCTGACTTTC | TRBJ2-6 | . | TRBV6-4 | .
CASSYSTVLAKNIQYF | TGTGCCAGCAGTTACTCGACAGTCCTAGCCAAAAACATTCAGTACTTC | TRBJ2-4 | . | TRBV6-5 | once
CASRSAGHNNEQFF | TGTGCCAGTAGGTCAGCGGGGCACAACAATGAGCAGTTCTTC | TRBJ2-1 | TRBD2 | TRBV19 | .
CASSQVTGNYGYTF | TGCGCCAGCAGCCAGGTCACAGGGAACTATGGCTACACCTTC | TRBJ1-2 | . | TRBV4-1 | .
CASSSDRGRDGYTF | TGCGCCAGCAGCTCCGACAGGGGGCGAGACGGCTACACCTTC | TRBJ1-2 | TRBD1 | TRBV5-1 | .
CASSPPREGYGYTF | TGTGCCAGCAGTCCACCCAGGGAAGGCTATGGCTACACCTTC | TRBJ1-2 | . | TRBV6-5 | few
CASSEALGTVRWGTEAFF | TGTGCCAGCAGTGAAGCGCTGGGGACAGTACGGTGGGGCACTGAAGCTTTCTTT | TRBJ1-1 | TRBD1 | TRBV6-1 | .
CASSPRTSGGGNIQYF | TGTGCCAGCAGTCCTCGGACTAGCGGGGGCGGAAACATTCAGTACTTC | TRBJ2-4 | TRBD2 | TRBV6-6 | few
CASSLGLLSGNKQYF | TGTGCCAGCAGCTTAGGTCTGCTGTCGGGGAATAAGCAGTACTTC | TRBJ2-7 | . | TRBV7-9 | .
CASSLESVPYNEQFF | TGTGCCAGCAGCTTAGAGTCGGTACCATACAATGAGCAGTTCTTC | TRBJ2-1 | . | TRBV7-9 | .